The TCR beta chain under discussion was sequenced for a study of early T cells in non-severe SARS-CoV-2 infection. Trimming pared 6 bases from V and 3 bases from J, leaving 14 bases between. Germline CDR1 is SGHVS and CDR2 is FQNEAQ. The CDR3 is 14 residues long. Researchers tagged individual cDNA molecules with unique molecular identifiers. TCRdb reprocessed the 5' RACE reads via MiXCR and lists one record per CDR3 protein. The table has around 53,000 distinct CDR3 sequences, roughly 10% seen once; the top ten hold approximately 8.5%. This clonotype has just one count. The sequencing input was whole blood. This sequence was found in an adult who was a healthcare worker with PCR-confirmed SARS-CoV-2 infection or an uninfected control (not recorded which). V gene TRBV7-8 combines with J gene TRBJ1-2, with TRBD1 as a possible D gene (5 bases). The CDR3 region has the DNA TGTGCCAGCAGTTCCGGGACGTGGGACTATGGCTACACCTTC. Its translation is CASSSGTWDYGYTF.